A single T cell receptor (beta chain) is shown here with its context. This clonotype was counted many times. No cognate antigen has been identified for it. Base qualities are not provided; no much larger clone lies one nucleotide away. Library creation used 5' RACE. Sequencing instrument: NextSeq 500. In the TCR library protocol, a unique molecular identifier was attached to each TCR cDNA molecule so that PCR and sequencing errors could be corrected. On the study's bioinformatics: TCR identification, UMI-based error correction and CDR3 extraction were performed with Decombinator tools. Expanded TCRs were defined as those above a frequency of 2 per 1,000, corresponding to the top 1% of the tumor frequency distribution. Each repertoire was subsampled 100 times to 5,000 TCRs, after which Renyi diversity was computed with the R vegan package. CDR3 similarity networks were built from amino acid triplet string-kernel similarity, connecting CDR3s with pairwise similarity above 0.82. Using fastp at Q25 and MiXCR, TCRdb reprocessed the public reads and kept productive beta chains. All rows with the same CDR3 protein become a single entry with the most common DNA and genes. The V and J calls shown here were made by TCRdb, not taken from the authors' results. This sample has approximately 27,000 distinct CDR3 sequences in its table, and under 7% of those were observed once. The top ten clonotypes cover around 23% of the sample.

What this sample's time point label stands for: blood at routine non-recurrence follow-up after resection. Whole RNA extracted from tumor and nontumor lung tissue, or from cryopreserved PBMC samples, was used for TCR sequencing without cell sorting. Only patients for whom sufficient RNA was available from at least two tumor regions were selected for TCR sequencing. Sequences SQVTM (CDR1) and ANQGSEA (CDR2) are obtained from the germline V gene. V loses 0 bases at its end and J loses 7 bases; junction bases beyond the gene matches: 2. Its CDR3 holds 12 amino acids, cysteine through phenylalanine. Only the CDR3 region is kept as DNA, spanning 36 bases read in frame from base 1. These data originate in a study of spatial heterogeneity in lung cancer (dated by TCRdb to about 2019). As for the study more broadly: Samples were obtained from fewer than 80 patients with early-stage, untreated non-small cell lung cancer from the lung TRACERx cohort. Follow-up PBMC samples were sequenced whenever available, with a median time to follow-up of approximately two years after resection. More beta-chain than alpha-chain transcripts were consistently detected, likely reflecting higher beta-chain transcript abundance. In the raw uncorrected reads, each unique combination of TCR and UMI appeared on average more than ten times. In non-small cell lung cancer, the study quantitatively compared TCR alpha and beta repertoires across several tumor regions, matched nontumor lung, and blood. Nonsynonymous mutation counts, determined by whole-exome sequencing of tumor tissue, were related to TCR repertoire features. Both alpha and beta chains were TCR-sequenced in around 220 tumor regions, under 85 matched nontumor lung samples and 55 to 60 PBMC samples obtained at surgery. Study-wide findings and limitations: Only around 15 patients were included in comparisons of baseline and follow-up blood repertoires. Ubiquitous expanded tumor TCRs were found in blood more often at tumor resection than at routine follow-up. Confirming at a functional level the hypothesis that regional TCRs recognize regional mutations was considered to require additional single-cell paired TCR alpha and beta sequencing.

The TCR was taken from a male donor with early-stage non-small cell lung cancer. The receptor chain draws on TRBV29-1 and TRBJ1-2, with 7 bases matching TRBD1. The sequencing here drew on PBMCs, taken at follow-up. The DNA sequence is TGCAGCGTTGAAGAAGACAGGGCTGGCTACACCTTC. This codes for CSVEEDRAGYTF.